The 24 T cell receptor beta chains presented below share a single source sample, sequenced in a study of blood T cell repertoires in COVID-19. Some clones are missing from TCRdb's copy, which holds only in-frame ones; the method was immunoSEQ multiplex PCR. The sample lists 350,000 to 450,000 clones, about 89% occurring once. The sample taken for sequencing was PBMCs or T cells enriched from blood (not recorded which). The source of these receptors is a woman aged 40 to 50 who had been exposed to COVID-19.

This chain joins TRBV7-3 and TRBJ1-1, with 10 bases lining up with TRBD1. The ends lost 2 bases at V and 1 base at J; junction bases unmatched: 4. The CDR3 is made up of 16 amino acids. CDR1 is SGHTA, CDR2 FQGTGA, per germline. CDR3 coding DNA: TGTGCCAGCAGCTTATGGGACAGGGGTCCGAACACTGAAGCTTTCTTT. Translating gives CASSLWDRGPNTEAFF.

The rearrangement links TRBV5-6 to TRBJ2-3; TRBD1 matches at 8 bases. Germline V gene lookup returns CDR1 SGHDT and CDR2 YYEEEE. The V and J ends lost 4 bases and 0 bases, in that order; junction bases with no gene match: 16. The CDR3 contains 19 residues. The CDR3 is CASSPGQGRFPSSTDTQYF. In nucleotides, the CDR3 is TGTGCCAGCAGCCCCGGACAGGGTCGCTTCCCTTCTAGCACAGATACGCAGTATTTT.

The chain recombines TRBV3-1 (or the pseudogene TRBV3-2) with TRBJ2-1; 11 bases match TRBD2. V was clipped by 0 bases and J by 8 bases; unmatched bases: 9. The CDR3 has 17 amino acids. Germline V gene sequence: CDR1 LGHDT, CDR2 YNNKEL (reference sequence). The CDR3 reads CASSQDLISGGADEQFF. The CDR3 DNA reads TGTGCCAGCAGCCAAGATCTTATTAGCGGGGGGGCGGATGAGCAGTTCTTC.

V usage is TRBV21-1 and J usage is TRBJ1-3. TRBV21-1 is annotated as a pseudogene. The CDR3 loop spans 16 amino acids. Written as DNA, the CDR3 is TGTGCCAGCACCCCGGGTAAGTCGGGAACTGGAAACACCATATATTTT. This gives the protein CASTPGKSGTGNTIYF.

The J gene is TRBJ1-5, the V gene TRBV15; D is unclear. Trimming cost V 1 base and J 1 base, with 5 bases left between them. The germline V gene has CDR1 LNHNV and CDR2 YYDKDF (reference sequence). The CDR3 is made up of 14 amino acids. The DNA for the CDR3 is TGTGCCACCAGCAGAGTTGAGAGCAATCAGCCCCAGCATTTT. Translating gives CATSRVESNQPQHF.

In this sample, this clone turned up once. The chain combines TRBV5-1 with TRBJ2-5; 8 positions match TRBD2. Germline assignment: CDR1 SGHRS and CDR2 YFSETQ. V lost 1 base to trimming and J lost 1 base; unmatched junction nucleotides: 3. The CDR3 spans 15 residues. DNA for the CDR3: TGCGCCAGCAGCTTGACGGGAGGGGGCCAAGAGACCCAGTACTTC. Amino acids: CASSLTGGGQETQYF.

This chain uses TRBV25-1 with TRBJ2-6; 7 nucleotides align to TRBD1. Germline values: CDR1 MGHDK, CDR2 SYGVNS. V shed 8 bases, J shed 2 bases, and the junction held 6 bases outside the gene matches. CDR3 length: 15 amino acids. Written as DNA, the CDR3 is TGTGCCAGCTCAAAAGGGGGCACTGGGGCCAACGTCCTGACTTTC. Translating gives CASSKGGTGANVLTF.

Written as DNA, the CDR3 is TGTGCCCGATCGGACAGCCGAAATTCACCCCTCCACTTT. This encodes CARSDSRNSPLHF. The chain couples TRBV30 to TRBJ1-6; TRBD1 is a possible D gene (6 bases). The germline V gene has CDR1 GTSNPN and CDR2 SVGIG (reference sequence). The CDR3 has 13 amino acids. With 8 bases removed from V and 7 bases from J, the gap between germline ends came to 15 bases.

This clone was observed once. The rearrangement uses TRBV7-9 and TRBJ1-6; D perhaps matches TRBD1 (6 bases). Germline V gene lookup returns CDR1 SEHNR and CDR2 FQNEAQ (reference sequence). The germline V and J ends were trimmed by 3 bases and 10 bases, with 16 bases remaining between them. The CDR3 is 15 amino acids. CDR3: CASSLRAGDGSPLHF. The CDR3 DNA reads TGTGCCAGCAGCTTGCGGGCAGGGGATGGATCACCCCTCCACTTT.

The chain carries TRBV7-9 and TRBJ2-1, with D unresolved. V was trimmed by 4 bases and J by 5 bases, leaving 9 bases between them. The CDR3 is 13 residues long. Germline CDR1 is SEHNR and CDR2 is FQNEAQ (reference sequence). The CDR3 here is CASSSAPNNEQFF. The CDR3 region has the DNA TGTGCCAGCAGCTCCGCTCCTAACAATGAGCAGTTCTTC.

This clone has only one observation. The chain couples TRBV7-6 to TRBJ1-1, with 12 bases lining up with TRBD1. V dropped 3 bases and J dropped 11; count of bases not matched to a gene: 7. The CDR3 contains 14 residues. Germline V gene sequence: CDR1 SGHVS, CDR2 FNYEAQ. CDR3 nucleotides: TGTGCCAGCAGCTTGGGGACAGGGGGCGAGTACGCTTTCTTT. Amino acid sequence: CASSLGTGGEYAFF.

The chain recombines TRBV7-8 with TRBJ1-5; maybe TRBD1 (6 bases). CDR1 SGHVS and CDR2 FQNEAQ come from the germline V gene. There are 18 residues in the CDR3. V lost 1 base, J lost 0 bases, and 16 bases lay in between. The CDR3: CASSLVGGGWNSNQPQHF. In DNA form, the CDR3 reads TGTGCCAGCAGCTTAGTGGGGGGGGGCTGGAATAGCAATCAGCCCCAGCATTTT.

The chain has TRBV30 and TRBJ1-1; 7 nucleotides line up with TRBD1. The CDR3 length is 13 residues. Germline CDR1 reads GTSNPN; CDR2 reads SVGIG (reference sequence). The trim removed 1 base at V and 6 bases at J, leaving 5 bases unmatched. CDR3 sequence (DNA): TGTGCCTGGAGTGGGGGCAGGGGGGCTGAAGCTTTCTTT. It is translated as CAWSGGRGAEAFF.

This chain connects TRBV30 to TRBJ2-1; possible D gene TRBD2, 5 bases. Germline V gene sequence: CDR1 GTSNPN, CDR2 SVGIG (reference sequence). CDR3 size: 14 residues. V shed 2 bases and J shed 9 bases, with 17 bases lying between them. The CDR3 loop is CAWSRTSGSTEQFF. CDR3 in DNA: TGTGCCTGGAGTAGAACAAGCGGTAGTACTGAGCAGTTCTTC.

The chain employs TRBV19 and TRBJ1-5; D is uncertain. Trimming cost V 5 bases and J 3 bases, with 14 bases left between them. CDR3 length: 15 residues. Germline V CDR1 and CDR2: LNHDA, SQIVND (reference sequence). The CDR3 sequence is CASSLTGLVNQPQHF. CDR3 in DNA: TGTGCCAGTAGTTTAACGGGGTTAGTCAATCAGCCCCAGCATTTT.

The gene calls are TRBV29-1 and TRBJ2-1; TRBD2 matches 8 bases. Germline V gene data show CDR1 as SQVTM and CDR2 as ANQGSEA. The CDR3 has 14 residues. Trimming cost V 6 bases and J 9 bases; bases outside gene matches: 13. CDR3 in amino acids: CSVKPGTSYGEQFF. The CDR3 bases are TGCAGCGTAAAACCCGGGACTAGTTACGGTGAGCAGTTCTTC.

J is TRBJ1-1 and V is TRBV9, with a tentative D call TRBD1 (5 bases). CDR1 SGDLS and CDR2 YYNGEE come from the germline V gene. Trimming pared 5 bases from V and 6 bases from J, leaving 17 bases between. The CDR3 is 14 residues long. The CDR3 DNA is TGTGCCAGCAGTGGAACTACAGGCAGAGCTGAAGCTTTCTTT. It yields the protein CASSGTTGRAEAFF.

J is TRBJ1-2 and V is TRBV10-3; D unclear. The CDR3 is 13 residues long. Per germline, CDR1 ENHRY and CDR2 SYGVKD. Trimming pared 0 bases from V and 5 bases from J, leaving 7 bases between. CDR3 in amino acids: CAISESTTYGYTF. The CDR3 nucleotides are TGTGCCATCAGTGAGTCGACAACGTATGGCTACACCTTC.

V and J are TRBV24-1 and TRBJ2-2, with a possible D match to TRBD2 (6 bases). Germline CDR1 reads KGHDR; CDR2 reads SFDVKD. The CDR3 is 15 amino acids. Trimming removed 9 bases from V and 6 bases from J, with 19 bases in between. CDR3 residues: CATVTGEDSAGELFF. The CDR3 bases are TGTGCCACCGTGACTGGGGAGGATTCCGCCGGGGAGCTGTTTTTT.

The chain uses TRBV5-5 and TRBJ2-7; TRBD2 agrees at 13 bases. Trimming removed 2 bases from V and 2 bases from J; junction bases left unmatched: 4. The CDR3 totals 16 residues. The V gene's germline CDR1 is SGHKS and CDR2 YYEKEE (reference sequence). The CDR3 bases are TGTGCCAGCAGCTTTACTAGCGGGGGGGAAACCTACGAGCAGTACTTC. Its translation: CASSFTSGGETYEQYF.

The chain combines TRBV3-1 (or the pseudogene TRBV3-2) with TRBJ2-7, with D hard to call. V was pared by 0 bases and J by 7 bases, with 10 bases between. CDR1 LGHDT and CDR2 YNNKEL come from the germline V gene (reference sequence). The CDR3 contains 13 residues. CDR3 DNA sequence: TGTGCCAGCAGCCAAGATCTGCGGTGGGAGCAGTACTTC. Encoded protein: CASSQDLRWEQYF.

This chain links TRBV3-1 (or the pseudogene TRBV3-2) with TRBJ2-6; the match to TRBD1 covers 7 bases. Looked up from germline, CDR1 is LGHDT and CDR2 is YNNKEL (reference sequence). The CDR3 spans 17 residues. Trimming cost V 1 base and J 4 bases; bases outside gene matches: 7. The CDR3 loop is CASSQGEGAPGANVLTF. CDR3 coding DNA: TGTGCCAGCAGCCAAGGAGAGGGGGCGCCCGGGGCCAACGTCCTGACTTTC.

V gene TRBV19 combines with J gene TRBJ1-3; D unresolved. V lost 6 bases, J lost 0 bases, and 9 bases lay in between. CDR3 length: 14 residues. Germline V gene lookup returns CDR1 LNHDA and CDR2 SQIVND (reference sequence). This CDR3 reads CASRGGSSGNTIYF. DNA for the CDR3: TGTGCCAGTAGAGGAGGGAGCTCTGGAAACACCATATATTTT.

This clone has just one count. The chain is built from TRBV24-1 and TRBJ2-3, with D perhaps TRBD2 (6 bases). In germline, CDR1 is KGHDR, CDR2 SFDVKD. The CDR3 runs 14 residues. V gave up 5 bases and J gave up 2 bases, with 10 bases separating them. CDR3 protein: CATSVGRTTDTQYF. CDR3 bases: TGTGCCACCAGTGTCGGGAGAACCACAGATACGCAGTATTTT.